A selection of T cell receptor beta chains follows, all from one sample in a study of blood T cell repertoires in COVID-19. Only in-frame clones appear in the TCRdb table, and some are missing; sequencing was by immunoSEQ multiplex PCR. The sample records roughly 260,000 clones, around 82% being singletons. The source material was peripheral blood. These TCRs come from a woman aged 18-35 years with acute or convalescent COVID-19. The CDR3 runs from the conserved cysteine through the conserved F or W.

J	V	CDR3
TRBJ2-1	TRBV4-2	CASSPLRSGSSTYNEQFF
TRBJ2-5	TRBV18	CASSPVERDLGYF
TRBJ2-7	TRBV28	CATILSPGGTYEQYF
TRBJ2-3	TRBV7-2	CASSLVALPGTDTQYF
TRBJ2-1	TRBV21-1	CAPQAGTSEYNEQFF
TRBJ2-5	TRBV6-5	CASSYSGGRETQYF
TRBJ2-2	TRBV7-6	CASSLAGGTGGGELFF
TRBJ1-1	TRBV7-2	CASSLAGQGKEYTEAFF
TRBJ2-2	TRBV25-1	CASSRTSGRGYTGELFF
TRBJ1-3	TRBV5-1	CASSLAGTGHGNTIYF
TRBJ1-2	TRBV11-2	CASSPIDKTNYGYTF
TRBJ2-1	TRBV18	CASSPPLAGADEQFF
TRBJ1-6	TRBV7-2	CASSTNSPLHF
TRBJ1-2	TRBV9	CASSHDYGYTF
TRBJ2-2	TRBV2	CASILYLAGVTGELFF
TRBJ2-7	TRBV6-2/TRBV6-3	CASSYSGHLAEQYF
TRBJ2-7	TRBV18	CASSPPAGRYEQYF
TRBJ2-3	TRBV20-1	CSAQYADTQYF
TRBJ2-7	TRBV7-9	CASSLELLGGSSSYEQYF
TRBJ2-5	TRBV2	CASSYSKNRETQYF
TRBJ2-7	TRBV7-2	CASSPGSSGRVGYEQYF
TRBJ1-5	TRBV6-5	CASSYGQNQPQHF
TRBJ2-2	TRBV19	CASSIDFTGELFF
TRBJ2-3	TRBV6-6	CASSPPGTEYTDTQYF
TRBJ2-5	TRBV7-6	CASSPGGGRAETQYF
TRBJ1-2	TRBV6-1	CASNRTEGQGYGYTF
TRBJ1-4	TRBV15	CATSREWEVRGRTDEKLFF
TRBJ2-3	TRBV25-1	CASRPPPGQGNCSTQYF
TRBJ2-7	TRBV18	CASSPGASYEQYF
TRBJ1-6	TRBV7-9	CASSWDSSSYNSPLHF
TRBJ1-5	TRBV7-2	CASSQQGALRQPQHF
TRBJ1-1	TRBV5-1	CASSLRTGRNEAFF
TRBJ2-3	TRBV28	CASSYYKGVAEDTDTQYF
TRBJ2-3	TRBV19	CASSITPKASGPDTQYF
TRBJ1-2	TRBV5-1	CASSRGGSGSQGYGYTF
TRBJ1-5	TRBV7-2	CASSLGQGSNQPQHF
TRBJ1-3	TRBV30	CAWKAENTIYF
TRBJ1-5	TRBV19	CASRADSPGQPQHF
TRBJ2-5	TRBV11-2	CASSQGLYQYF
TRBJ2-1	TRBV7-2	CASSLLRLAGGTYNEQFF
TRBJ1-3	TRBV2	CASTTGTPGNTIYF
TRBJ1-6	TRBV30	CAWSVISSYNSPLHF
TRBJ1-6	TRBV30	CAWSGLRVSSYNSPLHF
TRBJ2-2	TRBV11-3	CASSLGANTGELFF
TRBJ1-4	TRBV7-2	CASMGTGDEKLFF
TRBJ2-3	TRBV14	CASSQGLAVDTQYF
TRBJ2-1	TRBV5-1	CASSLPSGTYNEQFF
TRBJ1-5	TRBV3-1/TRBV3-2	CASSQDMGTGDNQPQHF
TRBJ2-1	TRBV27	CASSPGLAGGPWSSYNEQFF
TRBJ2-1	TRBV4-1	CASSQDLPGVPYNEQFF
TRBJ1-1	TRBV11-3	CASSSSYGSTEAFF
TRBJ2-7	TRBV19	CASTPHRGAPKYF
TRBJ2-1	TRBV2	CASNLASGSSGEQFF
TRBJ1-6	TRBV2	CARSPASSYNSPLHF
TRBJ2-7	TRBV24-1	CATSDPRTTSGEQYF
TRBJ2-5	TRBV7-7	CASSYTGKETQYF
TRBJ2-1	TRBV10-3	CAISESVIGSGRNEQFF